Presented here are 28 T cell receptor beta chains from one specimen sequenced in a study of graft-versus-host responses after intestinal transplantation. Clones were sequenced by immunoSEQ multiplex PCR, and TCRdb holds only the in-frame ones, with some missing. The sample has roughly 80,000 clones; about nine tenths are singletons. Antigen specificity for these receptors is unknown. The sequencing here drew on unstimulated CD8+ T cells sorted from spleen or lymph node cells, taken before transplant. These receptors were collected from a human donor who was the organ donor for an intestinal transplant.

This sequence joins TRBV4-2 and TRBJ2-7, with D unclear. CDR1 is LGHNA and CDR2 is YNFKEQ in the germline V gene. CDR3 length equals 13 residues. Trimming cost V 2 bases and J 0 bases, with 5 bases left between them. In DNA form, the CDR3 reads TGTGCCAGCAGCCAACCCAGCTCCTACGAGCAGTACTTC. Protein product: CASSQPSSYEQYF.

This chain uses TRBV28 with TRBJ2-7; D ambiguous. CDR1 is MDHEN, CDR2 SYDVKM, per germline. Trimming removed 2 bases at V and 0 bases at J, with 2 bases between. This CDR3 comprises 12 residues. As DNA, the CDR3 is TGTGCCAGCAGTTTAAGCTCCTACGAGCAGTACTTC. It translates to CASSLSSYEQYF.

This clone was counted between two and nine times. The chain uses TRBV28 and TRBJ1-5, with 9 positions matching TRBD1. CDR1 and CDR2 (germline): MDHEN, SYDVKM. Trimming removed 7 bases from V and 8 bases from J; junction bases left unmatched: 9. This CDR3 has 14 amino acids. CDR3 amino acids: CASTQTGGGEPQHF. CDR3 nucleotides: TGTGCCAGCACACAGACAGGGGGTGGAGAGCCCCAGCATTTT.

This clone was seen a single time. The rearrangement links TRBV28 to TRBJ2-7; the match to TRBD1 covers 8 bases. Trimming cost V 3 bases and J 1 base; bases outside gene matches: 11. Germline assignment: CDR1 MDHEN and CDR2 SYDVKM. There are 17 residues in the CDR3. CDR3 in amino acids: CASSLRTGKGWSYEQYF. In DNA, the CDR3 is TGTGCCAGCAGTTTGCGGACAGGGAAGGGCTGGTCCTACGAGCAGTACTTC.

This clone was seen only a few times. This rearrangement joins TRBV6-5 to TRBJ2-1, with TRBD2 matching 12 bases. CDR1 and CDR2 (germline): MNHEY, SVGAGI. The J segment lost 6 bases and the V segment lost 6 bases, leaving 6 bases of the junction unmatched. This CDR3 is 15 amino acids long. Here the CDR3 reads CASSLAGGPVNEQFF. The CDR3 nucleotides read TGTGCCAGCAGCCTAGCGGGGGGGCCTGTCAATGAGCAGTTCTTC.

V and J are TRBV7-9 and TRBJ2-2; D may be TRBD2 (5 bases). Germline V gene sequence: CDR1 SEHNR, CDR2 FQNEAQ (reference sequence). Between the trimmed V and J ends, which lost 5 bases and 2 bases, there was a span of 12 bases. This CDR3 has 15 residues. CDR3 sequence (DNA): TGTGCCAGCAGCCGGGGTTACGTTAACACCGGGGAGCTGTTTTTT. This codes for CASSRGYVNTGELFF.

The V call is TRBV10-3, the J call TRBJ1-5, with unresolved D. The CDR3 is 13 amino acids. V lost 10 bases and J lost 4, with 14 bases in between. Looked up from germline, CDR1 is ENHRY and CDR2 is SYGVKD. In nucleotides, the CDR3 is TGTGCCACCAATCAGCGACTTAATCAGCCCCAGCATTTT. Translated: CATNQRLNQPQHF.

This rearrangement joins TRBV6-5 to TRBJ2-7; 8 bases line up with TRBD1. V lost 9 bases, J lost 6 bases, and 1 base stayed unmatched. Germline CDR1 is MNHEY and CDR2 is SVGAGI. This CDR3 has 10 residues. The CDR3 region is CASGTGEQYF. As DNA, the CDR3 is TGTGCCAGTGGGACAGGCGAGCAGTACTTC.

This clone was counted a single time. The J gene is TRBJ1-2, the V gene TRBV27, with unresolved D. Per the germline V gene, CDR1 is MNHEY and CDR2 is SMNVEV (reference sequence). The CDR3 extends over 11 amino acids. V was clipped by 5 bases and J by 4 bases, with 5 bases between them. CDR3 sequence: CASSDGYGYTF. The CDR3 DNA is TGTGCCAGCAGTGACGGCTATGGCTACACCTTC.

The chain combines TRBV28 with TRBJ2-5, with D possibly matching TRBD2 (5 bases). Germline V gene sequence: CDR1 MDHEN, CDR2 SYDVKM. V was clipped by 4 bases and J by 5 bases, with 11 bases between them. The CDR3 has 13 amino acids. CDR3 bases: TGTGCCAGCAGTTCCGGGGTCCGGGAGACCCAGTACTTC. It is translated as CASSSGVRETQYF.

J is TRBJ2-1 and V is TRBV30, with a possible D match to TRBD2 (6 bases). Germline values: CDR1 GTSNPN, CDR2 SVGIG (reference sequence). The CDR3 has 14 residues. V was clipped by 5 bases and J by 2 bases, with 13 bases between them. The CDR3 region is CAWDVGGTYNEQFF. In DNA form, the CDR3 reads TGTGCCTGGGACGTTGGGGGGACCTACAATGAGCAGTTCTTC.

The chain recombines TRBV7-9 with TRBJ2-5; D gene uncertain. The CDR3 totals 15 residues. V lost 1 base, J lost 5 bases, and 14 bases lay in between. Germline assignment: CDR1 SEHNR and CDR2 FQNEAQ (reference sequence). The CDR3 spells CASSLGRLPRETQYF. The CDR3 coding sequence is TGTGCCAGCAGCTTAGGCAGGCTTCCGAGGGAGACCCAGTACTTC.

The chain couples TRBV4-1 to TRBJ1-3; D remains unclear. Germline-derived CDR1 and CDR2 are MGHRA and YSYEKL. The CDR3 length is 18 residues. V was cut by 4 bases and J by 0 bases, with 19 bases left in between. The CDR3 DNA follows: TGCGCCAGCAGCCGCCCCCGTAGGATAGGCCTCTCTGGAAACACCATATATTTT. Amino acid sequence: CASSRPRRIGLSGNTIYF.

Written as DNA, the CDR3 is TGTGCCAGCAGCCCACGTTCCCACGGGACAGGGAACGACGAGCAGTACTTC. It codes for CASSPRSHGTGNDEQYF. The J gene is TRBJ2-5, the V gene TRBV7-9, with TRBD1 matching 9 bases. The last part of the DNA fits TRBJ2-7 better; the J call may be wrong. Germline V gene lookup returns CDR1 SEHNR and CDR2 FQNEAQ (reference sequence). The CDR3 is 17 residues long.

This clone was seen a handful of times. The gene calls are TRBV6-5 and TRBJ2-1; unclear D gene. Trimming shortened V by 2 bases and J by 1 base, and 9 bases separated the two germline ends. The CDR3 extends over 15 amino acids. Germline lookup yields CDR1 MNHEY and CDR2 SVGAGI. CDR3 sequence reads: CASSYQEGSYNEQFF. Written as DNA, the CDR3 is TGTGCCAGCAGTTACCAGGAAGGATCCTACAATGAGCAGTTCTTC.

The CDR3 reads CAWSPGQGYEKLFF. CDR3 bases: TGTGCCTGGAGTCCCGGACAGGGGTATGAAAAACTGTTTTTT. The chain is built from TRBV30 and TRBJ1-4, with 9 nucleotides matching TRBD1. V lost 2 bases and J lost 6; bases outside the gene matches: 4. Germline V gene lookup returns CDR1 GTSNPN and CDR2 SVGIG (reference sequence). This CDR3 contains 14 residues.

This chain uses TRBV28 with TRBJ2-7, with D possibly matching TRBD2 (6 bases). The CDR3 runs 13 residues. Germline V gene data show CDR1 as MDHEN and CDR2 as SYDVKM. The V and J ends lost 1 base and 7 bases respectively, with 11 bases between them. The CDR3, as DNA: TGTGCCAGCAGTTTATTGGCAGGGAGGGAGCAGTACTTC. The encoded protein is CASSLLAGREQYF.

The V call is TRBV9, the J call TRBJ2-7, with 9 bases aligning to TRBD1. The length of the CDR3 is 15 residues. Germline values: CDR1 SGDLS, CDR2 YYNGEE. The junction had 10 bases not matched to a gene; V was cut back by 3 bases and J by 6 bases. The CDR3 sequence: CASSAGTGPPSEQYF. The CDR3 nucleotides read TGTGCCAGCAGCGCCGGGACAGGGCCCCCCAGCGAGCAGTACTTC.

The chain recombines TRBV2 with TRBJ1-5; D gene uncertain. Trimming removed 2 bases at V and 0 bases at J, with 11 bases between. The CDR3 extends over 16 amino acids. CDR1 is SNHLY, CDR2 FYNNEI, per germline. The CDR3 is CASSEISYYSNQPQHF. The CDR3 bases are TGTGCCAGCAGTGAAATATCATATTATAGCAATCAGCCCCAGCATTTT.

This chain uses TRBV28 with TRBJ1-2; TRBD1 agrees at 9 bases. J lost 6 bases, V lost 7 bases, and 9 bases had no gene match. The CDR3 sequence is 14 residues long. Germline V gene lookup returns CDR1 MDHEN and CDR2 SYDVKM. DNA for the CDR3: TGTGCCAGCAACCTCGGGACAGGGAGCCATGGCTACACCTTC. It encodes CASNLGTGSHGYTF.

This sequence joins TRBV4-1 and TRBJ1-4; D uncertain. The CDR3 totals 15 residues. V lost 6 bases and J lost 1, with 12 bases in between. The germline gives CDR1 MGHRA, CDR2 YSYEKL. CDR3 DNA: TGCGCCAGCAGTCTACTTCTTCTAACTAATGAAAAACTGTTTTTT. Protein product: CASSLLLLTNEKLFF.

V is TRBV4-1 and J is TRBJ2-7, with D possibly called TRBD1 or TRBD2 (5 bases each). CDR1 MGHRA and CDR2 YSYEKL come from the germline V gene. V dropped 4 bases and J dropped 6 bases, with 22 bases sitting between them. The CDR3 consists of 16 residues. CDR3 amino acids: CASSLDAGTRIAEQYF. The CDR3 DNA sequence: TGCGCCAGCAGCCTAGATGCCGGGACCCGAATCGCCGAGCAGTACTTC.

The rearrangement uses TRBV14 and TRBJ1-1; D is unresolved. Per the germline V gene, CDR1 is SGHDN and CDR2 is FVKESK. This CDR3 is built from 14 residues. With 5 bases removed from V and 0 bases from J, the gap between germline ends came to 10 bases. CDR3 nucleotides: TGTGCCAGCAGCGAGACCGGTATGAACACTGAAGCTTTCTTT. Translating it yields CASSETGMNTEAFF.

This chain connects TRBV6-1 to TRBJ2-1; possible D gene TRBD1, 6 bases. The V gene lost 3 bases and the J gene lost 2 bases, with 14 bases spanning the gap. There are 16 residues in the CDR3. CDR1 is MNHNS, CDR2 SASEGT, per germline. Written as DNA, the CDR3 is TGTGCCAGCAGTGAGTTCACAGGGCAAACCTACAATGAGCAGTTCTTC. It yields the protein CASSEFTGQTYNEQFF.

The rearrangement links TRBV30 to TRBJ1-4, with D possibly TRBD1 on 5 matching bases. V was cut by 2 bases and J by 4 bases, with 8 bases left in between. Germline V gene sequence: CDR1 GTSNPN, CDR2 SVGIG (reference sequence). CDR3 length: 13 amino acids. In DNA form, the CDR3 reads TGTGCCTGGAGTTTAGACAGTAATGAAAAACTGTTTTTT. Its protein is CAWSLDSNEKLFF. Drawing the rest from reference TRBV30 and TRBJ1-4, the complete variable domain is SQTIHQWPATLVQPVGSPLSLECTVEGTSNPNLYWYRQAAGRGLQLLFYSVGIGQISSEVPQNLSASRPQDRQFILSSKKLLLSDSGFYLCAWSLDSNEKLFFGSGTQLSVL.

This chain connects TRBV28 to TRBJ1-2, with D maybe TRBD1 (6 bases). With 6 bases removed from V and 4 bases from J, the gap between germline ends came to 6 bases. This CDR3 spans 11 amino acids. The germline V gene encodes CDR1 MDHEN and CDR2 SYDVKM. CDR3 bases: TGTGCCAGCAGGGACAGCTATGGCTACACCTTC. Translating gives CASRDSYGYTF.

CDR3 amino acids: CASSYTPGLGETQYF. The CDR3 DNA reads as TGTGCCAGCAGTTACACGCCGGGACTAGGAGAGACCCAGTACTTC. V usage is TRBV6-5 and J usage is TRBJ2-5; 8 nucleotides line up with TRBD2. The germline gives CDR1 MNHEY, CDR2 SVGAGI. V lost 2 bases, J lost 4 bases, and 6 bases stayed unmatched. The CDR3 covers 15 residues.

The chain combines TRBV19 with TRBJ2-1; a weak D match, TRBD1 (6 bases). V dropped 3 bases and J dropped 5 bases, with 8 bases sitting between them. In germline, CDR1 is LNHDA, CDR2 SQIVND (reference sequence). The CDR3 has 13 residues. In nucleotides, the CDR3 is TGTGCCAGTAGTATTGCAGGGGACAATGAGCAGTTCTTC. Encoded protein: CASSIAGDNEQFF.